The 19 T cell receptor beta chains presented below share a single source sample, sequenced in a study of CD4 T cells in relation to SARS-CoV-2 and coronaviruses. The antigens for these receptors are not known. The data were produced by immunoSEQ multiplex PCR, yet TCRdb's version contains in-frame clones alone and is incomplete. The data show 35,000 to 40,000 clones, with more than 65% seen just once and over 4% held by the top ten. The sample was naive CD4+ T cells from PBMCs, cultured in vitro. This sample's subset: naive CD4+ T cells isolated by negative enrichment. The source of these receptors is an adult with COVID-19.

The chain is built from TRBV28 and TRBJ1-4; tentative D call: TRBD1 (6 bases). V was cut by 2 bases and J by 7 bases, with 11 bases left in between. Germline V CDR1 and CDR2: MDHEN, SYDVKM. The CDR3 sequence is 14 residues long. The DNA of the CDR3 is TGTGCCAGCAGTTTAGGGGGCGCGGGTGAAAAACTGTTTTTT. This sequence encodes CASSLGGAGEKLFF.

This chain joins TRBV7-9 and TRBJ2-5; TRBD2 aligns across 7 bases. The CDR3 covers 16 residues. Per the germline V gene, CDR1 is SEHNR and CDR2 is FQNEAQ (reference sequence). V lost 4 bases, J lost 0 bases, and 8 bases stayed unmatched. The CDR3 loop is CASSSRSSGYQETQYF. The CDR3 DNA reads TGTGCCAGCAGCTCCCGTTCTAGCGGCTACCAAGAGACCCAGTACTTC.

The chain combines TRBV15 with TRBJ1-1, with D uncertain. Trimming removed 4 bases at V and 1 base at J, with 7 bases between. The CDR3 is 13 residues long. From germline, CDR1 is LNHNV and CDR2 YYDKDF (reference sequence). This chain's CDR3 is CATSTRRNTEAFF. CDR3 nucleotide sequence: TGTGCCACCAGCACCCGAAGGAACACTGAAGCTTTCTTT.

The CDR3 reads CASSTVTASLETQYF. The CDR3 DNA reads as TGTGCCAGTAGTACTGTAACCGCTAGTCTCGAGACCCAGTACTTC. V gene TRBV19 combines with J gene TRBJ2-5; D remains ambiguous. Germline CDR1 LNHDA, CDR2 SQIVND (reference sequence). Between the trimmed V and J ends, which lost 4 bases and 5 bases, there was a span of 17 bases. This CDR3 contains 15 residues.

This clone appeared a single time. CDR3 protein: CASSVGMGRSGTITYEQYF. The CDR3 coding sequence is TGTGCCAGCAGCGTAGGAATGGGCCGTTCCGGGACTATAACCTACGAGCAGTACTTC. The genes are TRBV9 and TRBJ2-7; 7 bases line up with TRBD2. Germline loops: CDR1 SGDLS, CDR2 YYNGEE. This CDR3 has 19 amino acids. V lost 0 bases, J lost 2 bases, and 17 bases stayed unmatched.

The CDR3 sequence: CASSPDRLNYEQYF. CDR3 nucleotides: TGTGCCAGCAGCCCCGACAGACTTAACTACGAGCAGTACTTC. The chain is built from TRBV6-5 and TRBJ2-7; tentatively, D is TRBD1 (5 bases). This CDR3 has 14 amino acids. V dropped 6 bases and J dropped 3 bases, with 15 bases sitting between them. Germline CDR1 MNHEY, CDR2 SVGAGI.

The V call is TRBV11-2, the J call TRBJ1-1; D gene uncertain. The V end was cut by 3 bases, the J end by 10 bases, with 15 bases between. Per the germline V gene, CDR1 is SGHAT and CDR2 is FQNNGV. The CDR3 runs to 13 residues. In DNA form, the CDR3 reads TGTGCCAGCAGCTTCGGACCGCCCGCCGGAGCTTTCTTT. Its translation: CASSFGPPAGAFF.

V and J are TRBV7-9 and TRBJ1-5; D call uncertain. Germline CDR1 is SEHNR and CDR2 is FQNEAQ (reference sequence). This CDR3 has 14 residues. Trimming pared 2 bases from V and 0 bases from J, leaving 5 bases between. CDR3 region: CASSLMDSNQPQHF. Written as DNA, the CDR3 is TGTGCCAGCAGCTTAATGGATAGCAATCAGCCCCAGCATTTT.

This clone was detected only once. The chain uses TRBV28 and TRBJ1-4, with unresolved D. The CDR3 is 13 residues long. CDR1 is MDHEN, CDR2 SYDVKM, per germline. V lost 11 bases and J 0 bases, leaving 10 bases between the germline ends. CDR3 residues: CAAESPTNEKLFF. The CDR3 coding sequence is TGTGCCGCCGAGTCCCCAACTAATGAAAAACTGTTTTTT.

V and J are TRBV11-3 and TRBJ2-1; 9 bases match TRBD2. The CDR3 loop spans 17 amino acids. J was trimmed by 8 bases and V by 3 bases; bases with no gene match: 14. Germline V CDR1 and CDR2: SGHNT, YENEEA. CDR3 DNA sequence: TGTGCCAGCAGCTTTGGGATGAGGCTAGCGGGACGCGATGAGCAGTTCTTC. As protein: CASSFGMRLAGRDEQFF.

This clone was seen a few times. CDR3 in amino acids: CASSQPDRNEQFF. The CDR3, as DNA: TGTGCCAGCAGCCAACCGGACAGAAATGAGCAGTTCTTC. This rearrangement joins TRBV28 to TRBJ2-1; possible D gene TRBD1, 6 bases. V lost 6 bases to trimming and J lost 7 bases, with 13 bases between them. Germline-derived CDR1 and CDR2 are MDHEN and SYDVKM. The CDR3 is made up of 13 amino acids.

The V call is TRBV4-3, the J call TRBJ2-5, with 13 bases identical to TRBD2. The trim removed 4 bases at V and 2 bases at J, leaving 7 bases unmatched. Germline assignment: CDR1 LGHNA and CDR2 YSLEER. This CDR3 spans 17 amino acids. The CDR3 here is CASSLGTSGINQETQYF. CDR3 DNA: TGCGCCAGCAGCCTAGGGACTAGCGGGATCAATCAAGAGACCCAGTACTTC.

This chain uses TRBV19 with TRBJ2-3; D is possibly TRBD1 (5 bases). The V end lost 6 bases, the J end lost 6 bases, and 16 bases lay between the germline ends. This CDR3 comprises 14 residues. CDR1 is LNHDA and CDR2 is SQIVND in the germline V gene (reference sequence). CDR3 residues: CASRKTDLGDTQYF. For the CDR3, the DNA is TGTGCCAGTAGAAAGACAGACCTCGGGGATACGCAGTATTTT.

In this sample, this clone turned up once. This chain uses TRBV19 with TRBJ1-2; D call uncertain. The CDR3 sequence is 15 residues long. V was trimmed by 3 bases and J by 2 bases, leaving 13 bases between them. Germline loops: CDR1 LNHDA, CDR2 SQIVND (reference sequence). CDR3 residues: CASSITNTVNYGYTF. Written as DNA, the CDR3 is TGTGCCAGTAGTATTACAAATACAGTGAACTATGGCTACACCTTC.

The J gene is TRBJ1-2, the V gene TRBV10-3, with D unclear. The CDR3 spans 14 residues. Trimming removed 0 bases from V and 0 bases from J, with 5 bases in between. CDR1 and CDR2 (germline): ENHRY, SYGVKD. This CDR3 reads CAISESAPNYGYTF. The CDR3 region has the DNA TGTGCCATCAGTGAGTCGGCCCCTAACTATGGCTACACCTTC.

The chain carries TRBV3-1 (or the pseudogene TRBV3-2) and TRBJ2-1; 7 positions agree with TRBD1. This CDR3 spans 16 amino acids. The germline gives CDR1 LGHDT, CDR2 YNNKEL (reference sequence). The V and J ends lost 4 bases and 4 bases, in that order; junction bases with no gene match: 10. Here the CDR3 DNA reads TGTGCCAGCAGCCGGACAGGTGGGGGCCGGTACAATGAGCAGTTCTTC. Protein: CASSRTGGGRYNEQFF.

V is TRBV4-1 and J is TRBJ2-6, with D unclear. Looked up from germline, CDR1 is MGHRA and CDR2 is YSYEKL. Trimming removed 2 bases from V and 4 bases from J, with 12 bases in between. There are 16 residues in the CDR3. CDR3 residues: CASSQLFQTGANVLTF. CDR3 DNA: TGCGCCAGCAGCCAATTGTTTCAAACCGGGGCCAACGTCCTGACTTTC.

V is TRBV5-1 and J is TRBJ2-5, with a weak D call TRBD2 (7 bases). V lost 6 bases and J 3 bases, leaving 15 bases between the germline ends. The CDR3 loop spans 14 amino acids. The germline V gene has CDR1 SGHRS and CDR2 YFSETQ. The CDR3 nucleotides are TGCGCCAGCAAAGATCGGGGGGCCGAAGAGACCCAGTACTTC. As protein: CASKDRGAEETQYF.

The rearrangement links TRBV27 to TRBJ2-1, with 8 bases that match TRBD2. The junction had 7 bases not matched to a gene; V was cut back by 3 bases and J by 6 bases. This CDR3 contains 15 residues. Germline assignment: CDR1 MNHEY and CDR2 SMNVEV (reference sequence). The DNA for the CDR3 is TGTGCCAGCAGTTTTAGCGGGAAGGGGGGCAATGAGCAGTTCTTC. Translating it yields CASSFSGKGGNEQFF.